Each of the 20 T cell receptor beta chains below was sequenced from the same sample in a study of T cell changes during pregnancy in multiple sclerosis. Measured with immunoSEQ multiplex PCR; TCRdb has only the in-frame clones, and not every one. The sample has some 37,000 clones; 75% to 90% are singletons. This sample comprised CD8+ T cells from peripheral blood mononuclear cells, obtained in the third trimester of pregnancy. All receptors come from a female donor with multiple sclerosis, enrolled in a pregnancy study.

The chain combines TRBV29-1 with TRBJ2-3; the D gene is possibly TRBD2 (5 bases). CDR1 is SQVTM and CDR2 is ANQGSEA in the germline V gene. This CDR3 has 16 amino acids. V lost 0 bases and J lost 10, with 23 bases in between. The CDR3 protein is CSVEDRDWAPHHAQYF. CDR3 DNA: TGCAGCGTTGAAGATCGGGATTGGGCACCACACCATGCGCAGTATTTT.

CDR3 sequence: CASSQAGQGFSGPQHF. The CDR3 bases are TGTGCCAGCAGCCAAGCGGGACAGGGATTTAGCGGCCCCCAGCATTTT. The chain couples TRBV4-2 to TRBJ1-5, with 9 bases matching TRBD1. This CDR3 contains 16 residues. V shed 1 base, J shed 10 bases, and the junction held 11 bases outside the gene matches. Germline values: CDR1 LGHNA, CDR2 YNFKEQ.

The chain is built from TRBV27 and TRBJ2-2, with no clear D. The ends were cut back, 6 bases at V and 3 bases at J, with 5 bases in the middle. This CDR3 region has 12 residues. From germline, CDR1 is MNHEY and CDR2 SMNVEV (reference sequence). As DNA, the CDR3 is TGTGCCAGCAGCTTGTACACCGGGGAGCTGTTTTTT. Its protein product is CASSLYTGELFF.

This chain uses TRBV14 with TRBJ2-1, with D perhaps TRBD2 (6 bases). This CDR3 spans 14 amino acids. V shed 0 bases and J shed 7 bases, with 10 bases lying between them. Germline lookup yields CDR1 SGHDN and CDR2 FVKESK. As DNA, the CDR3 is TGTGCCAGCAGCCAAGAGGCGGCGGGGAATGAGCAGTTCTTC. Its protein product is CASSQEAAGNEQFF. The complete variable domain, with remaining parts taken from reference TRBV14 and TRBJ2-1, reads EAGVTQFPSHSVIEKGQTVTLRCDPISGHDNLYWYRRVMGKEIKFLLHFVKESKQDESGMPNNRFLAERTGGTYSTLKVQPAELEDSGVYFCASSQEAAGNEQFFGPGTRLTVL.

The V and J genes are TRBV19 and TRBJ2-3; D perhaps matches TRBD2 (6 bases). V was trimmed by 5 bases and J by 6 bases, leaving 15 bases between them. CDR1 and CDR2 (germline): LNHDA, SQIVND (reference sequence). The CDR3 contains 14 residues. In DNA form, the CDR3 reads TGTGCCAGTAGTGTCTCCGGAGGGGCCGATACGCAGTATTTT. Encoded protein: CASSVSGGADTQYF. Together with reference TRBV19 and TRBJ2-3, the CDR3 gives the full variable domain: DGGITQSPKYLFRKEGQNVTLSCEQNLNHDAMYWYRQDPGQGLRLIYYSQIVNDFQKGDIAEGYSVSREKKESFPLTVTSAQKNPTAFYLCASSVSGGADTQYFGPGTRLTVL.

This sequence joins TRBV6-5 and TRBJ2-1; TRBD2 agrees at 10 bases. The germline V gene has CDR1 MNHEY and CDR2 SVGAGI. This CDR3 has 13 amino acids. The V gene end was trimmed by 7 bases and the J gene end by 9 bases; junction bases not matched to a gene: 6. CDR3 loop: CASKLAGAIEQFF. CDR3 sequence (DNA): TGTGCCAGCAAGCTAGCGGGAGCAATTGAGCAGTTCTTC.

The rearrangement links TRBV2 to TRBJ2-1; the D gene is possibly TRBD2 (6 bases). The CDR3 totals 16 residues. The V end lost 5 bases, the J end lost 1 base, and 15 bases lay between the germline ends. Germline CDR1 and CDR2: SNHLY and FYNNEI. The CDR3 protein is CASSSLGGGSYNEQFF. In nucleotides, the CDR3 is TGTGCCAGCAGTTCTCTCGGGGGAGGATCCTACAATGAGCAGTTCTTC.

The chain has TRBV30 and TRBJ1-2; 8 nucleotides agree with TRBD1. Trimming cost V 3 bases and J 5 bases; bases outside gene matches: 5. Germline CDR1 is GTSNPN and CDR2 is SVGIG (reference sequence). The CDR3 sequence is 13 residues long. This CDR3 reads CAWSDQGAYGYTF. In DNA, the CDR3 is TGTGCCTGGAGCGACCAGGGGGCGTATGGCTACACCTTC.

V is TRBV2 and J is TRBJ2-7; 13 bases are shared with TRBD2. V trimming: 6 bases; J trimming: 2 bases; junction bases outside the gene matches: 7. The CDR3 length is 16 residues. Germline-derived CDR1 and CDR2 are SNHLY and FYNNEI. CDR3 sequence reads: CASRGTSGTRTYEQYF. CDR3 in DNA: TGTGCCAGCAGGGGGACTAGCGGGACCCGAACCTACGAGCAGTACTTC.

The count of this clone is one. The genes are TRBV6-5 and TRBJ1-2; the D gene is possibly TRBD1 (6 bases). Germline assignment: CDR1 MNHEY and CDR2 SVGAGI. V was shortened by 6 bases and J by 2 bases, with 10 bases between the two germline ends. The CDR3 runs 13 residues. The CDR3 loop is CASSLQGNYGYTF. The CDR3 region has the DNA TGTGCCAGCAGCCTCCAGGGGAACTATGGCTACACCTTC.

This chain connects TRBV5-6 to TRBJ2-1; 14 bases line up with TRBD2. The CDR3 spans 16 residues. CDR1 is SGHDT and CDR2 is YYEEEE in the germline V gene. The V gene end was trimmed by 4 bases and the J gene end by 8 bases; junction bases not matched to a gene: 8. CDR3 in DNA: TGTGCCAGCAGCGACCCGACTAGCGGGGGGGTCTATGAGCAGTTCTTC. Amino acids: CASSDPTSGGVYEQFF.

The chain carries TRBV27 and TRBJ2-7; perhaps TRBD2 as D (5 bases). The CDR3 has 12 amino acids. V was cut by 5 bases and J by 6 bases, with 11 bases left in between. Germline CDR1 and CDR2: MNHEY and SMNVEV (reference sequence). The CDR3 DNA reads TGTGCCAGCAGTCGAGGAGGCCTCGAGCAGTACTTC. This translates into CASSRGGLEQYF.

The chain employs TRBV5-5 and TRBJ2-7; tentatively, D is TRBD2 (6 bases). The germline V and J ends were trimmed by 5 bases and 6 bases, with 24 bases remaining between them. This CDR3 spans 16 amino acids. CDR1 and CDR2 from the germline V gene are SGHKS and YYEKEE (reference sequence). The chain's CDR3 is CASRHFGAGRPVEQYF. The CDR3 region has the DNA TGTGCCAGCAGACACTTTGGGGCGGGGAGGCCTGTCGAGCAGTACTTC.

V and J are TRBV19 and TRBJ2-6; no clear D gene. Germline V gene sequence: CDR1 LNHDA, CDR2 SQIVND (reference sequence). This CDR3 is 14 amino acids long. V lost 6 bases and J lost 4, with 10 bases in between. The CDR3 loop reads CASRQMGGANVLTF. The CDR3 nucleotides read TGTGCCAGTAGACAAATGGGCGGGGCCAACGTCCTGACTTTC. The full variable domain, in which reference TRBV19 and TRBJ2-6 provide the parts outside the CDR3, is DGGITQSPKYLFRKEGQNVTLSCEQNLNHDAMYWYRQDPGQGLRLIYYSQIVNDFQKGDIAEGYSVSREKKESFPLTVTSAQKNPTAFYLCASRQMGGANVLTFGAGSRLTVL.

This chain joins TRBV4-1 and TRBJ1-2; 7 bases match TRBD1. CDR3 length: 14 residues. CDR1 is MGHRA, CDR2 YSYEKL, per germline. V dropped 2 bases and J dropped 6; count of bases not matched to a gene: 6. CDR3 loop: CASSQRDRANGYTF. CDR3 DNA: TGCGCCAGCAGCCAACGAGACAGGGCTAATGGCTACACCTTC.

The CDR3 DNA reads as TGTGCCAGCAGCCAGGGGGACAGGGCCAACACCGGGGAGCTGTTTTTT. It codes for CASSQGDRANTGELFF. The genes are TRBV5-6 and TRBJ2-2, with 9 bases fitting TRBD1. The J segment lost 2 bases and the V segment lost 4 bases, leaving 6 bases of the junction unmatched. This CDR3 is built from 16 residues. Looked up from germline, CDR1 is SGHDT and CDR2 is YYEEEE.

CDR3 residues: CASSVEGGASWTNTEAFF. CDR3 sequence (DNA): TGTGCCAGCAGCGTAGAAGGGGGCGCATCGTGGACGAACACTGAAGCTTTCTTT. This rearrangement joins TRBV9 to TRBJ1-1; 7 nucleotides align to TRBD1. This CDR3 has 18 amino acids. V lost 0 bases to trimming and J lost 1 base; unmatched junction nucleotides: 12. CDR1 and CDR2 from the germline V gene are SGDLS and YYNGEE. Full variable domain (outside the CDR3, taken from reference TRBV9 and TRBJ1-1): DSGVTQTPKHLITATGQRVTLRCSPRSGDLSVYWYQQSLDQGLQFLIQYYNGEERAKGNILERFSAQQFPDLHSELNLSSLELGDSALYFCASSVEGGASWTNTEAFFGQGTRLTVV.

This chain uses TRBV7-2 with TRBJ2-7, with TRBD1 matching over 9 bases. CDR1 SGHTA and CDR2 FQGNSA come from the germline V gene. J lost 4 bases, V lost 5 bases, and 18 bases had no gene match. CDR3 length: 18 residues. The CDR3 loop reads CASSPTFRRDRVFYEQYF. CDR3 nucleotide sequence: TGTGCCAGCAGCCCCACTTTTCGCCGGGACAGGGTTTTTTACGAGCAGTACTTC.

The CDR3 nucleotides read TGTGCCAGCAGCTTAGAGTCCTCAGTAACCTACGAGCAGTACTTC. The encoded protein is CASSLESSVTYEQYF. The chain uses TRBV11-2 and TRBJ2-7; D is uncertain. The CDR3 consists of 15 residues. Germline V gives CDR1 SGHAT, CDR2 FQNNGV. The V gene lost 0 bases and the J gene lost 2 bases, with 11 bases spanning the gap.

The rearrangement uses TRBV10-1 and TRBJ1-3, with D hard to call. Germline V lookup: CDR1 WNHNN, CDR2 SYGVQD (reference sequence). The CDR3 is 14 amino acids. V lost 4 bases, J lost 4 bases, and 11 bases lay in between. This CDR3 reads CASSVDNEGNTIYF. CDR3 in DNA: TGCGCCAGCAGTGTTGACAATGAGGGAAACACCATATATTTT.